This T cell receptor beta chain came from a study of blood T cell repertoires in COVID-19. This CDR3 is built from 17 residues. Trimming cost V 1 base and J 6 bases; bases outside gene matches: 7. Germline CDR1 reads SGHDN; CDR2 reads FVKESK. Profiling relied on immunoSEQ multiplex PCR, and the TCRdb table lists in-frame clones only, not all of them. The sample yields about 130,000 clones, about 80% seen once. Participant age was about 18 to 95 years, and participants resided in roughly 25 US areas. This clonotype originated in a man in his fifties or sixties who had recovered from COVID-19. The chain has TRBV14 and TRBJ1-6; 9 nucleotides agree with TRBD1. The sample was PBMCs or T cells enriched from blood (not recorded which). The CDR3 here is CASSQGGTGNLNSPLHF. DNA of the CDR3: TGTGCCAGCAGCCAAGGAGGGACAGGGAATCTTAATTCACCCCTCCACTTT.